The rows below give T cell receptor beta chains drawn from one sample of a study of cytomegalovirus exposure and HLA in healthy donors. TCRdb's copy holds only in-frame clones and misses some; the assay was immunoSEQ multiplex PCR. The data hold roughly 180,000 clones, with almost 85% observed a single time. The specimen was PBMCs. The receptors derive from a boy aged 10-17 years in good health and CMV-seronegative. Both conserved end residues are part of each CDR3. The order of the fields is J gene, clone size, D gene, V gene, CDR3 DNA, CDR3 protein. The D gene is left open where the match is weak. Only some rows state a clone size, as once, few, many or a class for expanded clones.

J: TRBJ2-1; size: .; D: .; V: TRBV30; DNA: TGTGCCTGGAGCAACTCGGCGGGCGGTTACTACAATGAGCAGTTCTTC; CDR3: CAWSNSAGGYYNEQFF
J: TRBJ2-4; size: .; D: TRBD1; V: TRBV30; DNA: TGTGCCTGGAATGTAGGGACAGGGCGCCACATTCAGTACTTC; CDR3: CAWNVGTGRHIQYF
J: TRBJ2-7; size: once; D: TRBD1; V: TRBV27; DNA: TGTGCCAGCAGTTCCCCGGGACAGGGGAATGTTCACGAGCAGTACTTC; CDR3: CASSSPGQGNVHEQYF
J: TRBJ1-5; size: .; D: .; V: TRBV7-2; DNA: TGTGCCAGCAGCTTAAGAAGGGGGAGAACGCCCCAGCATTTT; CDR3: CASSLRRGRTPQHF
J: TRBJ1-2; size: .; D: .; V: TRBV29-1; DNA: TGCAGCGTTGTAAGCACGAAATATGGCTACACCTTC; CDR3: CSVVSTKYGYTF
J: TRBJ2-7; size: .; D: .; V: TRBV4-1; DNA: TGCGCCAGCAGCCGGTCGGGGGGCCCATACCAATCCTACGAGCAGTACTTC; CDR3: CASSRSGGPYQSYEQYF
J: TRBJ1-6; size: .; D: .; V: TRBV6-1; DNA: TGTGCCAGCAGTGAATTGCGGGGAAGGAATTCACCCCTCCACTTT; CDR3: CASSELRGRNSPLHF
J: TRBJ1-4; size: few; D: TRBD1; V: TRBV2; DNA: TGTGCCACCGGCCCGACCGGACAGGGGTCGAAGGAAAAACTGTTTTTT; CDR3: CATGPTGQGSKEKLFF
J: TRBJ2-3; size: .; D: .; V: TRBV28; DNA: TGTGCCAGCAGTTTTTTAGCCGGGGATACGCAGTATTTT; CDR3: CASSFLAGDTQYF
J: TRBJ2-3; size: .; D: TRBD2; V: TRBV9; DNA: TGTGCCAGCAGCCCGGGACTATTCACAGATACGCAGTATTTT; CDR3: CASSPGLFTDTQYF
J: TRBJ1-1; size: .; D: .; V: TRBV19; DNA: TGTGCCAGTAGCCGGAGGGCTGAAGCTTTCTTT; CDR3: CASSRRAEAFF
J: TRBJ2-3; size: .; D: TRBD1; V: TRBV5-1; DNA: TGCGCCAGCAGCTTGGAGGGGGCCACAGATACGCAGTATTTT; CDR3: CASSLEGATDTQYF
J: TRBJ2-5; size: .; D: .; V: TRBV7-2; DNA: TGTGCCAGCAGCCGACCGCGACAGGATCAAGAGACCCAGTACTTC; CDR3: CASSRPRQDQETQYF
J: TRBJ1-4; size: .; D: TRBD1; V: TRBV6-5; DNA: TGTGCCAGCCGACCCGGGACAGGTTTAAATGAAAAACTGTTTTTT; CDR3: CASRPGTGLNEKLFF
J: TRBJ2-1; size: .; D: TRBD2; V: TRBV12-5; DNA: TGTGCTAGTGGTTTGTACCTAGCGGGGGGCTATGAGCAGTTCTTC; CDR3: CASGLYLAGGYEQFF
J: TRBJ2-2; size: .; D: .; V: TRBV19; DNA: TGTGCCAGTAGTATGAGGGAACAGCTACACACCGGGGAGCTGTTTTTT; CDR3: CASSMREQLHTGELFF
J: TRBJ1-1; size: .; D: .; V: TRBV9; DNA: TGTGCCAGCAGCGTAGGCAGGGCTAGCACTGAAGCTTTCTTT; CDR3: CASSVGRASTEAFF
J: TRBJ1-5; size: .; D: .; V: TRBV7-7; DNA: TGTGCTAGCCCCTGTTTCCAGCCCCAGCATTTT; CDR3: CASPCFQPQHF
J: TRBJ2-5; size: .; D: .; V: TRBV5-1; DNA: TGCGCCAGCAGCTTGGGGGCGGGACAGTATCCGCTCGGGGAGACCCAGTACTTC; CDR3: CASSLGAGQYPLGETQYF
J: TRBJ2-7; size: .; D: .; V: TRBV6-6; DNA: TGTGCCAGCAGTTACACGTCCGGGACTCCCTACGAGCAGTACTTC; CDR3: CASSYTSGTPYEQYF
J: TRBJ2-2; size: .; D: TRBD2; V: TRBV10-2; DNA: TGCGCCAGCAGTGTACTAGCGGGGGGCACAAACACCGGGGAGCTGTTTTTT; CDR3: CASSVLAGGTNTGELFF
J: TRBJ1-3; size: .; D: .; V: TRBV29-1; DNA: TGCAGCGTTGTAAGAGGGAACGGAAACACCATATATTTT; CDR3: CSVVRGNGNTIYF
J: TRBJ1-2; size: .; D: .; V: TRBV7-8; DNA: TGTGCCAGCAGCTTAAGTGATAGACTCTATGGCTACACCTTC; CDR3: CASSLSDRLYGYTF
J: TRBJ2-7; size: .; D: .; V: TRBV5-5; DNA: TGTGCCAGCAGCTTGTCCCTGACTATACCCCTCGAGCAGTACTTC; CDR3: CASSLSLTIPLEQYF
J: TRBJ2-2; size: .; D: .; V: TRBV7-7; DNA: TGTGCTAGCAGCTTATCCGGGGTGGGCGGGGAGCTGTTTTTT; CDR3: CASSLSGVGGELFF
J: TRBJ2-7; size: .; D: TRBD1; V: TRBV28; DNA: TGTGCCAGCAGTTCATCCGGGACAGGGGAACGGGTCGAGCAGTACTTC; CDR3: CASSSSGTGERVEQYF
J: TRBJ2-1; size: .; D: TRBD2; V: TRBV27; DNA: TGTGCCAGCGCCAGTAGCGGGACCTACAATGAGCAGTTCTTC; CDR3: CASASSGTYNEQFF
J: TRBJ2-1; size: .; D: TRBD1; V: TRBV5-1; DNA: TGCGCCAGCAGCGGGGACAGGGTTCCGGGCAATGAGCAGTTCTTC; CDR3: CASSGDRVPGNEQFF
J: TRBJ2-2; size: .; D: .; V: TRBV7-8; DNA: TGTGCCAGCAGCTTCGGTTCCACCGGGGAGCTGTTTTTT; CDR3: CASSFGSTGELFF
J: TRBJ2-7; size: .; D: TRBD2; V: TRBV5-8; DNA: TGTGCCAGCAGCCCGTCGGGGGGGGCGTACGAGCAATACTTC; CDR3: CASSPSGGAYEQYF
J: TRBJ2-5; size: .; D: .; V: TRBV7-8; DNA: TGTGCCAGCAGCTTAGCCCTGTACCAAGAGACCCAGTACTTC; CDR3: CASSLALYQETQYF
J: TRBJ2-7; size: .; D: .; V: TRBV9; DNA: TGTGCCAGCAGCATAACAGGGACGAGCTACGAGCAGTACTTC; CDR3: CASSITGTSYEQYF
J: TRBJ2-7; size: once; D: .; V: TRBV28; DNA: TGTGCCAGCAGTTTATTCGTTTCCTACGAGCAGTACTTC; CDR3: CASSLFVSYEQYF
J: TRBJ2-7; size: .; D: TRBD2; V: TRBV6-5; DNA: TGTGCCAGCCGGAACCCGGGCGGGAGCTCCTACGAGCAGTACTTC; CDR3: CASRNPGGSSYEQYF
J: TRBJ1-1; size: .; D: .; V: TRBV19; DNA: TGTGCCAGTAGTCCGCTAGACAGGCAGAACACTGAAGCTTTCTTT; CDR3: CASSPLDRQNTEAFF
J: TRBJ2-7; size: .; D: TRBD2; V: TRBV7-2; DNA: TGTGCCAGCAGCTCCCTAGCGGCCCCCGGCGAGCAGTACTTC; CDR3: CASSSLAAPGEQYF
J: TRBJ2-1; size: .; D: TRBD2; V: TRBV6-6; DNA: TGTGCCAGCAGGCAGGGACTAGCGCCGTACAATGAGCAGTTCTTC; CDR3: CASRQGLAPYNEQFF
J: TRBJ1-1; size: once; D: .; V: TRBV18; DNA: TGTGCCAGCTCACCAGGACGGGAGACTGAAGCTTTCTTT; CDR3: CASSPGRETEAFF
J: TRBJ1-2; size: .; D: .; V: TRBV11-2; DNA: TGTGCCAGCAGCTTAGGCGGGCTTAACTATGGCTACACCTTC; CDR3: CASSLGGLNYGYTF
J: TRBJ1-2; size: .; D: .; V: TRBV27; DNA: TGTGCCAGCAGTTTAGCAGGCCCCAACTATGGCTACACCTTC; CDR3: CASSLAGPNYGYTF